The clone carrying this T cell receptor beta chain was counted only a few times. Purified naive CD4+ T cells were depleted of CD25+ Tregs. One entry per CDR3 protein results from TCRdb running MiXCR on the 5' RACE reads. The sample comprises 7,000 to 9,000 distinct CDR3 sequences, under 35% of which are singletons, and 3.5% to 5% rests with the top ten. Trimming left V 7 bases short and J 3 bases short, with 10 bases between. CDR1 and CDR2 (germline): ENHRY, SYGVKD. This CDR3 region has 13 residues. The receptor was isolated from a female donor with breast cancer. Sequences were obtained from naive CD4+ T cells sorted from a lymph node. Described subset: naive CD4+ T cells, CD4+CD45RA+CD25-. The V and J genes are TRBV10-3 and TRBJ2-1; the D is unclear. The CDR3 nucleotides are TGTGCCATCAATTCCCGGATCTACAATGAGCAGTTCTTC. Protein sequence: CAINSRIYNEQFF.